The TCR beta chain under discussion was sequenced for a study of T cells expressing NK-cell markers (dated by TCRdb to about 2020). About the investigation overall: In sorted CD3+CD56+NKG2C+, CD3+CD56+NKG2C- and CD3+CD56-NKG2C+ T-cell subsets from several donors, TCR beta-chain repertoires were profiled. All eight donors whose samples were sequenced were randomly selected healthy volunteers, three of them men and five women. Seven of the eight sequenced donors were HCMV-seropositive and one was HCMV-seronegative. The libraries were sequenced on Illumina HiSeq 2000/2500, MiSeq or NextSeq, producing 2 x 150 bp reads.

This sample was sequenced with an Illumina HiSeq 2000. TCR beta cDNA libraries were made by 5'RACE template switching that added a universal primer site and unique molecular identifiers. cDNA synthesis was primed from the TCR beta constant segment and was followed by two successive PCR amplification steps. Per the source publication's procedure: MIGEC was used to demultiplex reads and group reads by UMI, and MiTCR was used to assemble and quantify clonotypes. To exclude erroneous sequences, any TCR cDNA sequence not supported by at least two reads was discarded. Downstream repertoire analysis used the tcR package, and clonotypes were matched across fractions by CDR3 nucleotide sequence plus V segment. VDJmatch was used to annotate antigen specificity against VDJdb, with one amino acid substitution in CDR3 allowed. After reprocessing by TCRdb, each CDR3 protein sequence is one entry, and no DNA is given. These V and J calls are TCRdb output, not the study's own analysis. The data table for this sample lists about 260,000 distinct CDR3 sequences. The ten biggest clones cover approximately 0.41% of the sample.

A commercial ELISA kit detecting HCMV-specific IgG in serum was used to determine HCMV serostatus. Peripheral blood mononuclear cells were isolated from blood by Ficoll density gradient centrifugation. The study at large found these results: Whether the expanded NKG2C-expressing T cell clones were specific for HCMV antigens remained unclear. For over five donors, the dominant CD3+CD56+NKG2C+ clonotypes were among the top 10 CD8+ clonotypes and accounted for roughly 1.0-8% of CD8+ T cells. Those dominant clonotypes were again the most abundant among CD3+CD56-NKG2C+ cells in a handful of donors, at about 28.3-60.1%.

There are 18 amino acids in the CDR3, from cysteine to phenylalanine inclusive. A DNA sequence was not provided. Reading the germline V gene gives CDR1 LGHNA and CDR2 YSLEER. On this clonotype itself: Its cognate antigen has yet to be identified.

The chain uses TRBV4-3 and TRBJ2-3; TCRdb's D call, TRBD2, is unchecked because there is no DNA. The source of this sequence is a man aged 18 to 29 in good health. Donor details come from another sample of the same person, matched by shared clones. The sequencing sample was made of blood T cells: a sorted CD56 or NKG2C T cell subset, CD4+ or CD8+ T cells, or bulk PBMC T cells (not recorded which). CDR3 loop: CASSQGWNSGTIGDTQYF.